This TCR beta chain was recorded in a study of TIL therapy for anti-PD-1-resistant metastatic lung cancer. The libraries were made with immunoSEQ v3. The assay was immunoSEQ multiplex PCR, and TCRdb's table has in-frame clones only and misses some. The sample has about 21,000 clones, approximately 70% seen once. Germline V gene data show CDR1 as MNHNY and CDR2 as SVGAGI (reference sequence). The CDR3 length is 13 residues. The ends were cut back, 3 bases at V and 6 bases at J, with 8 bases in the middle. The time point denotes: pre-treatment sample, taken before nivolumab and TIL therapy. This sequence joins TRBV6-6 and TRBJ1-4; D is undetermined. The sample in question was blood, obtained at baseline. The receptor comes from a person between 25 and 80 years old with non-small cell lung cancer. The CDR3 region is CASSYSVYEKLFF. As DNA, the CDR3 is TGTGCCAGCAGTTATTCGGTCTATGAAAAACTGTTTTTT.